This TCR beta chain was recorded in a study of regulatory T cells in long-lasting Graves disease. Study outcomes and limitations: Authors noted too few samples as a limitation.

Time point specified: newly diagnosed GD, antithyroid drugs for less than 3 months. There was RNA extracted from PBMCs, and the TCR library was made from it. In regard to this clonotype: What it recognizes is unknown.

Sequencing libraries for TCR beta were prepared with iRepertoire HTBI primers and Arm-PCR of CDR3 regions. One entry per CDR3 protein results from TCRdb running MiXCR on the multiplex PCR reads. The sample contains approximately 400,000 distinct CDR3 sequences, approximately 10% of which appear only once. These data were also reused for a study on T cells in Graves' hyperthyroidism and ophthalmopathy.

The TCR was taken from a woman between 18 and 29 years old with Graves disease. The source was peripheral blood mononuclear cells (PBMCs), collected at new diagnosis, from a patient treated with antithyroid drugs.

DNA for the CDR3: TGCGCCAGCAGCCAAGGGGCCGGGGGTTCTGGTGAGCAGTTCTTC. Protein: CASSQGAGGSGEQFF. This rearrangement joins TRBV4-1 to TRBJ2-1, with a possible D match to TRBD2 (6 bases). Germline V gene lookup returns CDR1 MGHRA and CDR2 YSYEKL. CDR3 length: 15 residues. Trimming took 1 base from V and 9 from J, leaving 16 bases between them.